This T cell receptor beta chain was found in a study of metastatic and nonmetastatic thyroid tumors. Overall study context: The study looked at repertoires side by side in blood and in tumor or nodule tissue from malignant and benign thyroid patients. Findings and limits, study-wide: Reports indicated that malignant thyroid tumors showed significantly higher TCR beta diversity than benign nodules did, in blood and tumor.

Authors' methods: Built for papillary thyroid cancer, a distant-metastasis classifier drew on CDR3 differences across clinicopathological groups. From the PCR reads, TCRdb re-called clones with MiXCR. The V and J calls were not made by the authors but by TCRdb's processing. The data show 20,000 to 25,000 clones, 36% seen once. Thyroid surgery was preceded by no treatment in any patient. V shed 2 bases and J shed 13 bases, with 18 bases lying between them. Germline CDR1 is DFQATT and CDR2 is SNEGSKA (reference sequence). The CDR3 consists of 14 residues. By share of the sample, this clone is medium-sized. The target antigen is unknown.

Material for sequencing was blood. The chain joins TRBV20-1 to TRBJ1-6, with a possible D match to TRBD1 (5 bases). The clonotype comes from a male donor with papillary thyroid cancer or a benign thyroid nodule (not recorded which). Some clones in this sample may be carry-over from other donors' samples. The CDR3 nucleotides read TGCAGTGCTAGAACCGACAGCGCCTTGGGCCCCCTCCACTTT. Translated, it gives CSARTDSALGPLHF.